One and the same sample provided the 5 T cell receptor beta chains below, sequenced in a study of T cell clonality in common variable immunodeficiency. The repertoire was sequenced with immunoSEQ multiplex PCR; TCRdb's copy has only in-frame clones and lacks some. This repertoire holds about 19,000 clones, and none appear only once. No cognate antigen is known for these TCRs. Study-level results: In common variable immunodeficiency, TCR beta chains reportedly carried fewer deletions and N-nucleotide insertions.

The sequenced sample consisted of peripheral blood mononuclear cells. The receptors derive from a human donor with common variable immunodeficiency.

A note on this clone: The read terminates 3 residues before the CDR3 end, so the remaining end is supplied by the germline J gene. This chain links TRBV30 with TRBJ1-4; D ambiguous. Trimming removed 0 bases from V and 8 bases from J, with 7 bases in between. Germline V lookup: CDR1 GTSNPN, CDR2 SVGIG (reference sequence). The CDR3 contains 12 residues. The sequenced CDR3 bases are TGTGCCTGGAGTGTATCGCGGGAAAAA. Its protein is CAWSVSREK. The CDR3 as a whole reads CAWSVSREKLFF.

With regard to this clone: The CDR3 end is not reached by the read, which stops 3 residues before it; the germline J gene fills it in. The chain combines TRBV7-2 with TRBJ2-1; D is possibly TRBD1 (7 bases). The ends were cut back, 5 bases at V and 7 bases at J, with 15 bases in the middle. CDR1 and CDR2 from the germline V gene are SGHTA and FQGNSA. The CDR3 has 14 amino acids. CDR3 DNA, as far as it was read: TGTGCCAGCAGCCAACCACAGGGGAGGAATGAG. This codes for CASSQPQGRNE. The CDR3 reads in full as CASSQPQGRNEQFF. The full variable domain, with the rest looked up from reference TRBV7-2 and TRBJ2-1, is GAGVSQSPSNKVTEKGKDVELRCDPISGHTALYWYRQSLGQGLEFLIYFQGNSAPDKSGLPSDRFSAERTGGSVSTLTIQRTQQEDSAVYLCASSQPQGRNEQFFGPGTRLTVL.

As to this clone: The CDR3 end lies 3 residues beyond the end of the read and is filled in from the germline J gene. The chain combines TRBV20-1 with TRBJ2-1; TRBD2 agrees at 7 bases. Trimming took 5 bases from V and 0 from J; bases not matched to a gene: 4. CDR1 and CDR2 (germline): DFQATT, SNEGSKA (reference sequence). The CDR3 consists of 14 residues. CDR3 amino acids: CSALRLASYNEQFF. The part of the CDR3 DNA that was read is TGCAGTGCTTTAAGACTAGCCTCCTACAATGAG.

In the case of this clone: From the germline J gene comes the end of the CDR3, since the read stops 3 residues before it. The J gene is TRBJ1-1, the V gene TRBV18; 7 bases agree with TRBD1. V gave up 5 bases and J gave up 4 bases; unmatched junction bases: 4. This CDR3 comprises 13 residues. CDR1 is KGHSH and CDR2 is LQKENI in the germline V gene. CDR3 sequence: CASSETGTTEAFF. The DNA read from the CDR3 is TGTGCCAGCTCAGAGACAGGGACCACTGAA.

Notes on this clone: The read stops 3 residues short of the end of the CDR3; the missing end is completed from the germline J gene. The chain joins TRBV5-1 to TRBJ2-7; TRBD1 matches at 7 bases. The V and J ends lost 2 bases and 3 bases, in that order; junction bases with no gene match: 5. CDR1 is SGHRS and CDR2 is YFSETQ in the germline V gene. The CDR3 is 14 amino acids. The sequenced CDR3 bases are TGCGCCAGCAGCTTAGTGACAGGGAACTACGAG. It encodes CASSLVTGNYE. The full-length CDR3 reads as CASSLVTGNYEQYF.